These 4 T cell receptor beta chains were sequenced from one sample in a study of T cell changes during pregnancy in multiple sclerosis. Repertoires were generated with immunoSEQ multiplex PCR, while TCRdb's copy carries only in-frame clones and drops some. The sample has some 77,000 clones, approximately 91% seen once. Sequencing used peripheral blood, obtained before pregnancy. These receptors were collected from a female donor with multiple sclerosis, enrolled in a pregnancy study.

The chain combines TRBV6-4 with TRBJ2-6; 7 bases align to TRBD1. The CDR3 extends over 18 amino acids. V lost 5 bases and J lost 4; bases outside the gene matches: 14. Germline V CDR1 and CDR2: MRHNA, SNTAGT. In nucleotides, the CDR3 is TGTGCCAGCAGTCCCTCCTCCTTGGACAGGTCCGGGGCCAACGTCCTGACTTTC. This codes for CASSPSSLDRSGANVLTF.

The genes are TRBV4-2 and TRBJ2-1; D may be TRBD2 (5 bases). CDR3 length: 17 amino acids. The V and J ends lost 0 bases and 4 bases respectively, with 16 bases between them. Germline assignment: CDR1 LGHNA and CDR2 YNFKEQ. The CDR3 region is CASSQEDVTGSYNEQFF. The CDR3 DNA follows: TGTGCCAGCAGCCAAGAAGACGTAACGGGGTCTTACAATGAGCAGTTCTTC.

The V gene is TRBV7-9, the J gene TRBJ2-3, with a weak D call TRBD1 (5 bases). The CDR3 runs to 16 residues. V was clipped by 5 bases and J by 2 bases, with 17 bases between them. CDR1 is SEHNR and CDR2 is FQNEAQ in the germline V gene (reference sequence). The DNA for the CDR3 is TGTGCCAGCAGCACGCGTCAGGGTACCCTCACAGATACGCAGTATTTT. It translates to CASSTRQGTLTDTQYF.

The chain has TRBV7-2 and TRBJ1-4, with TRBD1 matching 8 bases. Germline CDR1 SGHTA, CDR2 FQGNSA. J gave up 8 bases and V 6 bases, and 11 bases lay outside the gene matches. The CDR3 spans 15 residues. The CDR3 sequence is CASRPRQGIGEKLFF. CDR3 coding DNA: TGTGCCAGCAGACCCCGACAGGGGATAGGGGAAAAACTGTTTTTT.